Below, one T cell receptor (beta chain) is given with its context. Sequencing used immunoSEQ multiplex PCR; TCRdb keeps in-frame clones, though not all of them. The sample has roughly 180,000 clones, 84% seen once. Losses at the gene ends were 3 bases for V and 2 bases for J; bases not matched to a gene: 10. Looked up from germline, CDR1 is LNHDA and CDR2 is SQIVND (reference sequence). This CDR3 comprises 17 residues. This specimen comes from a study of blood T cell repertoires in COVID-19. As for the study in general: From T cells, B-cell-depleted T cells, or PBMCs came the material, which was cDNA or gDNA.

The rearrangement links TRBV19 to TRBJ1-5; the match to TRBD1 covers 7 bases. The receptor was isolated from a human donor in a cohort sampled during active COVID-19. The sequenced material came from peripheral blood. CDR3: CASSITPDREGNQPQHF. As DNA, the CDR3 is TGTGCCAGTAGTATTACACCCGACAGGGAAGGCAATCAGCCCCAGCATTTT.